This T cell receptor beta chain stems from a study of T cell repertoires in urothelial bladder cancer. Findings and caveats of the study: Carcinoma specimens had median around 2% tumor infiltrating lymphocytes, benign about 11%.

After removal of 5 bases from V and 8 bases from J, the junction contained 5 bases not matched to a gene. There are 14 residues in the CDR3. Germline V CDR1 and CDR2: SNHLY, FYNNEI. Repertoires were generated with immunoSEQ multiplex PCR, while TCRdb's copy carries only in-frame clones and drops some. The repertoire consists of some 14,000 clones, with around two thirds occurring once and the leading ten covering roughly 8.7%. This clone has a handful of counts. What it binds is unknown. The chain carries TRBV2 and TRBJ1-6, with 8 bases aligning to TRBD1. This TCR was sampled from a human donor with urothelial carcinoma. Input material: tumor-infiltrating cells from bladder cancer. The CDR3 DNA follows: TGTGCCAGCAGTTGGACAGGGAATCATTCACCCCTCCACTTT. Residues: CASSWTGNHSPLHF.